The rows below give T cell receptor beta chains drawn from one sample of a study of CD8+CD57+ T cells in acquired aplastic anemia. TCRdb passed the reads through MiXCR, listing each CDR3 protein once. The sample has 400,000 to 450,000 distinct CDR3 sequences, approximately 70% seen once. Sample: sorted CD4+, CD8+, or CD8+CD57+ T cells (not recorded which) from PBMCs. The receptors stem from a human donor in good health, serving as a control. CDR3s include the opening cysteine and the closing phenylalanine or tryptophan. A D gene is named only where the DNA matches it firmly. Clone size is stated in some rows and not others, as once, few, many or a class when expanded.

d_call	clone_size	v_call	j_call	cdr3_length	cdr3_nt	cdr3_aa
-	-	TRBV7-2	TRBJ2-3	16	TGTGCCAGCAGCGCGATGCCACAGGGTGCCAGGTATACGCAGTATTTT	CASSAMPQGARYTQYF
-	-	TRBV12-3/TRBV12-4	TRBJ1-1	13	TGTGCCAACAGTCCTCGGGGGAACACTGAAGCTTTCTTT	CANSPRGNTEAFF
-	-	TRBV5-8	TRBJ1-2	14	TGTGCCAGCAGCTTGACGGTTGCGAGCTATGGCTACACCTTC	CASSLTVASYGYTF
-	few	TRBV2	TRBJ2-2	15	TGTGCCAGCAGTACATTCCAGGGGGGGCCCGGGGAGCTGTTTTTT	CASSTFQGGPGELFF
-	-	TRBV14	TRBJ1-2	14	TGTGCCAGCAGCCAGCAGACAGCGCGACAAGGCACCCCCTTC	CASSQQTARQGTPF
-	-	TRBV7-3	TRBJ1-5	13	TGTGCCACCAGCCCAGAACAGAGTCAGCCCCAGCATTTT	CATSPEQSQPQHF
-	many	TRBV6-5	TRBJ2-7	14	TGTGCCAGCAGTTACTCCCGAACATCCTACGAGCAGTACTTC	CASSYSRTSYEQYF
TRBD2	-	TRBV7-6	TRBJ2-3	16	TGTGCCAGCAGCCAAGTCGGGGGGAGCGGGGGGGCGGGGCAGTATTTT	CASSQVGGSGGAGQYF
TRBD2	-	TRBV7-2	TRBJ2-3	15	TGTGCCAGCAGCCGCGATCGCGGGAGCACCCATACGCAGTATTTT	CASSRDRGSTHTQYF
-	many	TRBV20-1	TRBJ2-5	13	TGCAGTGCTAGAGTACCGGCGAGGGAGACCCAGTACTTC	CSARVPARETQYF
TRBD2	-	TRBV19	TRBJ2-5	15	TGTGCCACCGGGGGCCTAGCGGGGGGGCAGGAGACCCAGTACTTC	CATGGLAGGQETQYF
-	-	TRBV7-9	TRBJ1-4	12	TGTGCCAGCAGCTTACTAGGGGGGCCTCAGTTTTTT	CASSLLGGPQFF
-	many	TRBV28	TRBJ1-2	12	TGTGCCGCCGGGGGGCAGGGCTATGGCTACACCTTC	CAAGGQGYGYTF
-	-	TRBV19	TRBJ1-2	13	TGTGCCAGTAGTAAAGAAAGGAACTATGGCTACTCCTTC	CASSKERNYGYSF
-	-	TRBV5-1	TRBJ2-7	14	TGCGCCAGCAGCTTGGAAGCGGCGGCCTCCGAGCAGTACTTC	CASSLEAAASEQYF
-	many	TRBV3-1	TRBJ2-7	19	TGTGCCAGCAGCCACCTACGGGTCAGACAGACTTTTAGCTCCTACGAGCAGTACTTC	CASSHLRVRQTFSSYEQYF